This TCR beta chain came from a study of siplizumab effects on memory and regulatory T cells. Overall study findings and caveats: Treatment with siplizumab left mappable alloreactive CD4+ clones averaging 68.8% Treg-derived, compared with over 25% in controls. Naive T cells, seemingly more diverse than memory cells, seemed major alloresponse contributors.

Assaying covered roughly 92,000 TCR templates per sample. Data came from immunoSEQ multiplex PCR; TCRdb stores just in-frame clones and leaves some out. The sample yields nearly 85,000 clones, 95% seen once. About this clone: Its antigen is undetermined. A read error may produce the germline difference seen at one junction end.

There are 16 residues in the CDR3. Looked up from germline, CDR1 is SSHAT and CDR2 is FNYEAQ (reference sequence). The sample was CD8+ T cells sorted from blood. The rearrangement links TRBV7-7 to TRBJ2-1, with 9 bases aligning to TRBD2. This receptor was identified in a human donor in good health. The CDR3 is CASSLALTSGYNEQFF. CDR3 bases: TGTGCTAGCAGCTTAGCGCTGACTAGCGGCTACAATGAGCAGTTCTTC.